The 28 T cell receptor beta chains given below trace back to one sample, sequenced in a study of regulatory T cells in long-lasting Graves disease. Indicated time point: newly diagnosed GD, antithyroid drugs for less than 3 months. Generation of the TCR library employed RNA extracted from PBMCs. For TCR beta, libraries came from iRepertoire HTBI primers and Arm-PCR of CDR3 regions. TCRdb re-analysed the multiplex PCR reads in MiXCR, keeping a single row per CDR3 protein. This repertoire shows 300,000 to 400,000 distinct CDR3 sequences, around 16% found once; its top ten account for approximately 21%. The sample in question was peripheral blood mononuclear cells (PBMCs), obtained at new diagnosis, from a patient treated with antithyroid drugs. The receptors come from a female donor with Graves disease.

This clonotype was seen many times. In DNA form, the CDR3 reads TGCAGCGTTCAAAGTAGCGGCCCCTACGAGCAGTACTTC. Translation gives CSVQSSGPYEQYF. The chain couples TRBV29-1 to TRBJ2-7, with D tentatively TRBD2 (6 bases). Trimming left V 5 bases short and J 2 bases short, with 13 bases between. This CDR3 comprises 13 residues. Germline lookup yields CDR1 SQVTM and CDR2 ANQGSEA.

This clonotype was picked up many times. The chain joins TRBV6-1 to TRBJ1-6; 7 bases agree with TRBD1. Trimming took 6 bases from V and 7 from J; bases not matched to a gene: 15. The CDR3 contains 17 residues. Germline V CDR1 and CDR2: MNHNS, SASEGT. This chain's CDR3 is CASRLRQGVLWNSPLHF. Written as DNA, the CDR3 is TGTGCCAGCAGGTTACGACAGGGAGTATTGTGGAATTCACCCCTCCACTTT.

This clonotype has more than one count but fewer than ten. The chain combines TRBV6-2 or TRBV6-3 with TRBJ2-7; TRBD1 might be the D (6 bases). This CDR3 is 15 amino acids long. Between the trimmed V and J ends, which lost 0 bases and 3 bases, there was a span of 12 bases. Germline V gene sequence: CDR1 MNHEY, CDR2 SVGEGT. The CDR3 DNA reads TGTGCCAGCAGTTACTCATGGCAGGGGATCTACGAGCAGTACTTC. Amino acid sequence: CASSYSWQGIYEQYF.

In its sample, this clonotype was seen many times. This chain uses TRBV30 with TRBJ1-1; no clear D. The CDR3 is 14 residues long. Germline CDR1 and CDR2: GTSNPN and SVGIG (reference sequence). V was shortened by 1 base and J by 0 bases, with 9 bases between the two germline ends. The CDR3 nucleotides read TGTGCCTGGAGTGCAACCAAATTGAACACTGAAGCTTTCTTT. Its translation: CAWSATKLNTEAFF.

Many counts were recorded for this clonotype. The chain carries TRBV28 and TRBJ2-3; D might be TRBD1 or TRBD2, each matching 6 bases. Germline-derived CDR1 and CDR2 are MDHEN and SYDVKM. The CDR3 totals 20 residues. V was shortened by 3 bases and J by 3 bases, with 28 bases between the two germline ends. The CDR3 sequence is CASSLGFGAGHAPRTDTQYF. CDR3 sequence (DNA): TGTGCCAGCAGTTTGGGGTTTGGGGCGGGACACGCCCCGAGGACAGATACGCAGTATTTT.

This clonotype was seen just once. The chain is built from TRBV4-1 and TRBJ2-3; 11 nucleotides align to TRBD2. Per the germline V gene, CDR1 is MGHRA and CDR2 is YSYEKL. The CDR3 has 17 amino acids. The V segment lost 4 bases and the J segment 3 bases; nucleotides outside the gene matches: 9. The CDR3 region has the DNA TGCGCCAGCAGCCGAGTTTACGGGACTAGCGGAACAGATACGCAGTATTTT. Protein sequence: CASSRVYGTSGTDTQYF.

Ten or more counts support this clonotype. The CDR3 DNA sequence: TGTGCCAGCAGCCCACCGGGCCTGATCAATGAGCAGTTCTTC. Protein: CASSPPGLINEQFF. This sequence joins TRBV11-2 and TRBJ2-1; D gene uncertain. This CDR3 spans 14 amino acids. V lost 5 bases and J 6 bases, leaving 14 bases between the germline ends. Germline V lookup: CDR1 SGHAT, CDR2 FQNNGV.

This clonotype came up many times. The J gene is TRBJ1-4, the V gene TRBV27; D call uncertain. V was trimmed by 6 bases and J by 6 bases, leaving 11 bases between them. Germline CDR1 is MNHEY and CDR2 is SMNVEV (reference sequence). The CDR3 length is 13 residues. This chain's CDR3 is CASRWAGDEKLFF. CDR3 in DNA: TGTGCCAGCAGGTGGGCTGGGGATGAAAAACTGTTTTTT.

This clonotype has ten or more counts. V is TRBV12-5 and J is TRBJ2-1; 7 bases map to TRBD2. The CDR3 sequence is 19 residues long. Germline loops: CDR1 LGHNT, CDR2 FRNRAP. Trimming at V came to 5 bases and at J to 1 base, leaving 17 bases not matched to a gene. CDR3 sequence (DNA): TGTGCTAGTGGTATCCCGAGTCTAGCGGTTCGTAGGTCCTACAATGAGCAGTTCTTC. Translation: CASGIPSLAVRRSYNEQFF.

This clonotype occurred many times. The chain combines TRBV29-1 with TRBJ1-1; D is undetermined. Germline CDR1 reads SQVTM; CDR2 reads ANQGSEA. This CDR3 has 11 residues. V lost 3 bases and J 2 bases, leaving 4 bases between the germline ends. The CDR3 sequence: CSVEGNTEAFF. Here the CDR3 DNA reads TGCAGCGTTGAGGGAAACACTGAAGCTTTCTTT.

This clonotype was seen more than once but under ten times. The J gene is TRBJ1-5, the V gene TRBV27; unclear D gene. The CDR3 contains 12 residues. V was trimmed by 8 bases and J by 3 bases, leaving 8 bases between them. CDR1 is MNHEY, CDR2 SMNVEV, per germline (reference sequence). CDR3 coding DNA: TGTGCCAGCGGATTATACAATCAGCCCCAGCATTTT. Protein product: CASGLYNQPQHF.

This clonotype came up many times. This sequence joins TRBV12-3 or TRBV12-4 and TRBJ2-3; the match to TRBD1 covers 9 bases. J gave up 3 bases and V 1 base, and 5 bases lay outside the gene matches. The CDR3 has 16 residues. The DNA for the CDR3 is TGTGCCAGCAGTTTAGGCGAGGACAGGGGAACAGATACGCAGTATTTT. Encoded protein: CASSLGEDRGTDTQYF.

This clonotype has ten or more counts. The chain employs TRBV20-1 and TRBJ2-3; D might be TRBD1 or TRBD2, each matching 5 bases. Trimming cost V 6 bases and J 0 bases, with 7 bases left between them. This CDR3 spans 12 amino acids. CDR1 is DFQATT and CDR2 is SNEGSKA in the germline V gene (reference sequence). The CDR3 sequence is CSARGSTDTQYF. CDR3 sequence (DNA): TGCAGTGCCCGGGGCAGCACAGATACGCAGTATTTT.

The chain recombines TRBV7-2 with TRBJ2-1; TRBD2 agrees at 11 bases. The CDR3 has 15 amino acids. V lost 6 bases, J lost 6 bases, and 7 bases stayed unmatched. Germline V gene lookup returns CDR1 SGHTA and CDR2 FQGNSA. The CDR3 region is CASRQASGGINEQFF. The CDR3 coding sequence is TGTGCCAGCAGGCAAGCTAGCGGGGGGATCAATGAGCAGTTCTTC.

This clonotype was detected many times. The CDR3 spells CASSAGGAQNIQYF. CDR3 DNA sequence: TGTGCCAGCAGTGCAGGGGGCGCCCAAAACATTCAGTACTTC. This chain joins TRBV2 and TRBJ2-4; 8 nucleotides match TRBD1. CDR1 SNHLY and CDR2 FYNNEI come from the germline V gene. CDR3 length: 14 residues. Trimming cost V 4 bases and J 5 bases; bases outside gene matches: 4.

The sample holds a few counts of this clonotype. This chain joins TRBV2 and TRBJ2-3, with 8 bases aligning to TRBD2. J lost 6 bases, V lost 4 bases, and 6 bases had no gene match. This CDR3 region has 14 residues. Germline V gene data show CDR1 as SNHLY and CDR2 as FYNNEI. The CDR3 region has the DNA TGTGCCAGCAGTGCGCGGGGGGCGCTCGATACGCAGTATTTT. It codes for CASSARGALDTQYF.

The CDR3 nucleotides are TGTGCCATCGATACTAGCGGGGGCGCCTACAATGAGCAGTTCTTC. This translates into CAIDTSGGAYNEQFF. This rearrangement joins TRBV10-3 to TRBJ2-1, with TRBD2 matching 11 bases. The V segment lost 8 bases and the J segment 2 bases; nucleotides outside the gene matches: 5. This CDR3 spans 15 amino acids. Germline CDR1 is ENHRY and CDR2 is SYGVKD.

At least ten counts were recorded for this clonotype. The chain employs TRBV5-6 and TRBJ2-2, with TRBD2 identical over 8 bases. With 3 bases clipped from V and 1 base from J, the junction kept 5 bases outside the gene matches. CDR3 length: 16 amino acids. CDR1 and CDR2 from the germline V gene are SGHDT and YYEEEE. CDR3 region: CASSSVREVNTGELFF. The CDR3, as DNA: TGTGCCAGCAGCTCCGTGCGGGAGGTGAACACCGGGGAGCTGTTTTTT.

This clonotype has just a few counts. The gene calls are TRBV6-2 or TRBV6-3 and TRBJ1-5; 7 nucleotides match TRBD1. The V gene end was trimmed by 5 bases and the J gene end by 6 bases; junction bases not matched to a gene: 13. CDR1 MNHEY and CDR2 SVGEGT come from the germline V gene. The CDR3 spans 16 residues. CDR3 nucleotide sequence: TGTGCCAGCAGTGAATTGGAGGGACAGCGCCTTCAGCCCCAGCATTTT. Translated: CASSELEGQRLQPQHF.

This clonotype was found a few times. V usage is TRBV13 and J usage is TRBJ2-1; 15 bases are shared with TRBD2. The V gene end was trimmed by 5 bases and the J gene end by 0 bases; junction bases not matched to a gene: 8. The CDR3 runs 19 residues. Germline V CDR1 and CDR2: PRHDT, FYEKMQ (reference sequence). CDR3 nucleotides: TGTGCCAGCAGCCCGGGACTAGCGGGGGGCCTTAGCTCCTACAATGAGCAGTTCTTC. This encodes CASSPGLAGGLSSYNEQFF.

The sample holds many counts of this clonotype. The chain couples TRBV20-1 to TRBJ1-1, with D unresolved. V was clipped by 3 bases and J by 4 bases, with 12 bases between them. The CDR3 extends over 13 amino acids. The germline CDR1 and CDR2 sequences are DFQATT and SNEGSKA (reference sequence). CDR3: CSASIRTATEAFF. In DNA, the CDR3 is TGCAGTGCTAGTATCCGGACGGCCACTGAAGCTTTCTTT.

In its sample, this clonotype was seen many times. The V and J genes are TRBV7-2 and TRBJ2-3; D possibly uses TRBD1 or TRBD2 (5 bases each). The V end was cut by 4 bases, the J end by 2 bases, with 13 bases between. CDR1 is SGHTA and CDR2 is FQGNSA in the germline V gene. The CDR3 runs 15 residues. The CDR3 nucleotides read TGTGCCAGCAGCTCGGTCGGGGCAGACACAGATACGCAGTATTTT. Protein sequence: CASSSVGADTDTQYF. The full variable domain, with the rest looked up from reference TRBV7-2 and TRBJ2-3, is GAGVSQSPSNKVTEKGKDVELRCDPISGHTALYWYRQSLGQGLEFLIYFQGNSAPDKSGLPSDRFSAERTGGSVSTLTIQRTQQEDSAVYLCASSSVGADTDTQYFGPGTRLTVL.

This clonotype was detected only once. The chain is built from TRBV2 and TRBJ2-3, with 9 bases identical to TRBD1. This CDR3 is 14 amino acids long. V gave up 9 bases and J gave up 2 bases; unmatched junction bases: 6. Germline V gene lookup returns CDR1 SNHLY and CDR2 FYNNEI. This chain's CDR3 is CARLRDRDTDTQYF. The CDR3, as DNA: TGTGCCAGACTGAGGGACAGGGACACAGATACGCAGTATTTT. The full variable domain, its missing parts supplied by reference TRBV2 and TRBJ2-3, is EPEVTQTPSHQVTQMGQEVILRCVPISNHLYFYWYRQILGQKVEFLVSFYNNEISEKSEIFDDQFSVERPDGSNFTLKIRSTKLEDSAMYFCARLRDRDTDTQYFGPGTRLTVL.

Turning to this clonotype: A read error may be the cause here, since a much bigger clone is one base away. The chain combines TRBV5-6 with TRBJ1-1; tentative D call: TRBD1 (5 bases). Germline V CDR1 and CDR2: SGHDT, YYEEEE. This CDR3 spans 14 amino acids. CDR3 DNA: TGTGCCAGCAGCCTCCGGGAGGGGTTTGGTGAAGCTCTCTTT. Translating it yields CASSLREGFGEALF.

This clonotype was picked up many times. The rearrangement uses TRBV5-1 and TRBJ1-2; 9 bases line up with TRBD1. With V trimmed by 4 bases and J by 5 bases, 12 bases remained unmatched. CDR1 SGHRS and CDR2 YFSETQ come from the germline V gene. The CDR3 contains 16 residues. The CDR3 nucleotides are TGCGCCAGCAGCAACCGGGACAGGGATGGAGGGTATGGCTACACCTTC. Its protein is CASSNRDRDGGYGYTF.

The chain couples TRBV20-1 to TRBJ2-3, with 7 bases aligning to TRBD1. V shed 6 bases, J shed 0 bases, and the junction held 15 bases outside the gene matches. CDR1 and CDR2 from the germline V gene are DFQATT and SNEGSKA (reference sequence). There are 17 residues in the CDR3. CDR3 amino acids: CSADPTSGTASTDTQYF. In DNA form, the CDR3 reads TGCAGTGCGGACCCCACCTCGGGGACAGCTAGCACAGATACGCAGTATTTT.

This clonotype appeared many times. The genes are TRBV28 and TRBJ2-3; TRBD1 matches at 11 bases. CDR3 length equals 17 residues. The germline gives CDR1 MDHEN, CDR2 SYDVKM. V gave up 5 bases and J gave up 4 bases; unmatched junction bases: 11. The CDR3 coding sequence is TGTGCCAGCAGTACAACCGGGACAGGGGGTTTCGCAGATACGCAGTATTTT. Encoded protein: CASSTTGTGGFADTQYF.

The chain employs TRBV5-1 and TRBJ1-1, with 7 nucleotides matching TRBD1. CDR1 is SGHRS and CDR2 is YFSETQ in the germline V gene. The V gene end was trimmed by 4 bases and the J gene end by 6 bases; junction bases not matched to a gene: 9. The CDR3 runs to 14 residues. The CDR3 DNA follows: TGCGCCAGCAGCACCGAACAGGGGAGAGCTGAAGCTTTCTTT. It yields the protein CASSTEQGRAEAFF.